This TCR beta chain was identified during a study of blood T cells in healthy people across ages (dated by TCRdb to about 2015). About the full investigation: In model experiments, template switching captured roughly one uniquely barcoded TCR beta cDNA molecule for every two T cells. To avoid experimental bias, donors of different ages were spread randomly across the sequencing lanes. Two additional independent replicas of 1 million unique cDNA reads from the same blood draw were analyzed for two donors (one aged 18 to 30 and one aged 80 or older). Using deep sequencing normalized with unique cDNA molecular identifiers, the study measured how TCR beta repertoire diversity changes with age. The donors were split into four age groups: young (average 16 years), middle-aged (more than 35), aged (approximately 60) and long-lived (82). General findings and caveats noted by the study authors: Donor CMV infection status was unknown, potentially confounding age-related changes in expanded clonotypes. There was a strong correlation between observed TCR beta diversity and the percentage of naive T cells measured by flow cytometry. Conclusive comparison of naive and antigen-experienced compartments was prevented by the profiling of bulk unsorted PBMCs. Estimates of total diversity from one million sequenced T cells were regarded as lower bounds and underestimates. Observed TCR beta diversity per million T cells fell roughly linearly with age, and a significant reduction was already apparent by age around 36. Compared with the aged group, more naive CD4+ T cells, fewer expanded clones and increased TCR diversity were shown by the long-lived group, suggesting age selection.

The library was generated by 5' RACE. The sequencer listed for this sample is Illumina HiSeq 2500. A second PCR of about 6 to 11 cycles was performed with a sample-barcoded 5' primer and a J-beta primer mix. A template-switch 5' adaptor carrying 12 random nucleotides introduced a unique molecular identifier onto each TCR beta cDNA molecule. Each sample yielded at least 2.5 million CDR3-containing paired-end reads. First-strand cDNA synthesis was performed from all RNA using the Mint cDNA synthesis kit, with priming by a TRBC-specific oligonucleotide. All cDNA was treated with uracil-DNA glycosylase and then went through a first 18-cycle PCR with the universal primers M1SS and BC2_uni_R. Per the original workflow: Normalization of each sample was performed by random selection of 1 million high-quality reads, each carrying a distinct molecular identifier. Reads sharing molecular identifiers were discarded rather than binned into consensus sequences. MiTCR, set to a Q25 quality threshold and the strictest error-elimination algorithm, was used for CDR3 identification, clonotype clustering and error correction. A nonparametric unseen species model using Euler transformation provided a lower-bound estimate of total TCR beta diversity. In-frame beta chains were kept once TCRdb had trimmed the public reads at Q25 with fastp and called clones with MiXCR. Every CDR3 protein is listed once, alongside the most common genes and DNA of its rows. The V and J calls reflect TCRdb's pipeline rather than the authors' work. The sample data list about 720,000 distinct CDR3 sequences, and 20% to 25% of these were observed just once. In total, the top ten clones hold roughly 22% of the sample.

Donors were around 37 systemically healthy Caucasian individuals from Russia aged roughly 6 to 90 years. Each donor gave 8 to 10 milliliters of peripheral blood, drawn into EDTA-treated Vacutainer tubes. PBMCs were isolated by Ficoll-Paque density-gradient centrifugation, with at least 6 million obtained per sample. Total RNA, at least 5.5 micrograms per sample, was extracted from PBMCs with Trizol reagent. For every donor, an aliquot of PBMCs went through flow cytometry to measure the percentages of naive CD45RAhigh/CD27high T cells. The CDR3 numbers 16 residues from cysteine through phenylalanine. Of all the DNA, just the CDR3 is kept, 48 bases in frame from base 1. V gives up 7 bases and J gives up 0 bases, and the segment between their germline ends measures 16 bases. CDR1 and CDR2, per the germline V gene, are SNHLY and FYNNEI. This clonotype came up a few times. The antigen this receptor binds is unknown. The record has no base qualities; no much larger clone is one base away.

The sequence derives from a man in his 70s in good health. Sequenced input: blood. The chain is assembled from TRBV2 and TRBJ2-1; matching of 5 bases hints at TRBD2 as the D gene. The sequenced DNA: TGTGCCAGCATGGGAGAGCCCTTGAGCTCCTACAATGAGCAGTTCTTC. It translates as CASMGEPLSSYNEQFF.